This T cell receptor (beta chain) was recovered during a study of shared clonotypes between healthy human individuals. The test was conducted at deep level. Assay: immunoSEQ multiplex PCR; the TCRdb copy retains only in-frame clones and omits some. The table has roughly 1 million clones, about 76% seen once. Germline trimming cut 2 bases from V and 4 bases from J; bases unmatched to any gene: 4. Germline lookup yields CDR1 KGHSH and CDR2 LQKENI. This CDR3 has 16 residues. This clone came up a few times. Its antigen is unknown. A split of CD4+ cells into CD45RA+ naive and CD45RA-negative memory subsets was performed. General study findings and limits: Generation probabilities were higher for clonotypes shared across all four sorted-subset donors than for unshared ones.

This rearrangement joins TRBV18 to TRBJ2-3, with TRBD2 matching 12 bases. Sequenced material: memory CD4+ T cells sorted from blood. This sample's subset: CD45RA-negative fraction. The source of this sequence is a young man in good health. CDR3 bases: TGTGCCAGCTCACCAGCTCTAGCGGGAGGGTCAGATACGCAGTATTTT. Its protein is CASSPALAGGSDTQYF. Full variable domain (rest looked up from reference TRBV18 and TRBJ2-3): NAGVMQNPRHLVRRRGQEARLRCSPMKGHSHVYWYRQLPEEGLKFMVYLQKENIIDESGMPKERFSAEFPKEGPSILRIQQVVRGDSAAYFCASSPALAGGSDTQYFGPGTRLTVL.